Sequencing of this T cell receptor beta chain was carried out in a study of blood T cell repertoires in COVID-19. Study-level information: Italy, Spain and the United States were the sources of the convalescent and acute COVID-19 samples. T cells, B-cell-depleted T cells, or PBMCs supplied cDNA or gDNA.

V was cut by 7 bases and J by 0 bases, with 16 bases left in between. The length of the CDR3 is 15 residues. Germline-derived CDR1 and CDR2 are SGHRS and YFSETQ. As processed by the authors: Estimates of nucleated cell counts were drawn from the amplification of reference gene primers. Data came from immunoSEQ multiplex PCR; TCRdb stores just in-frame clones and leaves some out. V and J calls and clone size are given by that table; D and trimming were obtained from the DNA. The sample lists approximately 170,000 clones, approximately 87% seen once, with 4% in the top ten. The TCR originated in a woman between 70 and 85 years old with acute or convalescent COVID-19. V usage is TRBV5-1 and J usage is TRBJ1-1; D might be TRBD1 (5 bases). The sample comprised peripheral blood. The DNA of the CDR3 is TGCGCCAGCGGCGACACAGGTTCTCTGAACACTGAAGCTTTCTTT. This encodes CASGDTGSLNTEAFF.